This T cell receptor beta chain was sequenced in a study of PD-1 blockade in classical Hodgkin lymphoma. Study-wide results and limits: Healthy donors reportedly exceeded newly diagnosed patients in baseline TCR diversity.

With respect to this clone: What it recognizes is unknown.

The time point here: newly diagnosed, previously untreated cHL patient sample. By magnetic negative selection, CD4+ T cells were purified from thawed PBMCs. Comparison came from newly diagnosed, untreated classical Hodgkin lymphoma PBMCs. CDR3 length equals 13 residues. Looked up from germline, CDR1 is SEHNR and CDR2 is FQNEAQ (reference sequence). The V end was cut by 4 bases, the J end by 5 bases, with 9 bases between. Data came from immunoSEQ multiplex PCR; TCRdb stores just in-frame clones and leaves some out. Of 20,000 to 25,000 clones listed, 75% to 90% are singletons. Material for sequencing was CD4+ T cells from blood. The rearrangement links TRBV7-9 to TRBJ1-5; D unresolved. The TCR originated in a human donor with classical Hodgkin lymphoma. For the CDR3, the DNA is TGTGCCAGCAGCTCTAGGACTGATCAGCCCCAGCATTTT. Translated: CASSSRTDQPQHF.